These 4 T cell receptor beta chains were all obtained from the same sample, sequenced in a study of blood T cell repertoires in COVID-19. TCRdb's copy holds only in-frame clones and misses some; the assay was immunoSEQ multiplex PCR. The sample includes roughly 200,000 clones, 75% to 90% of them seen just once. The sequencing input was PBMCs or T cells enriched from blood (not recorded which). These receptors originate from a middle-aged woman with acute COVID-19.

The J gene is TRBJ2-3, the V gene TRBV14, with 8 nucleotides matching TRBD2. The J segment lost 3 bases and the V segment lost 4 bases, leaving 9 bases of the junction unmatched. The germline V gene has CDR1 SGHDN and CDR2 FVKESK. The CDR3 consists of 16 residues. In nucleotides, the CDR3 is TGTGCCAGCAGCCGAGAACGGGGGGGCCGTACAGATACGCAGTATTTT. Residues: CASSRERGGRTDTQYF.

This chain uses TRBV6-6 with TRBJ2-5; D may be TRBD1 (5 bases). CDR3 size: 15 residues. V dropped 3 bases and J dropped 3 bases, with 14 bases sitting between them. Germline CDR1 reads MNHNY; CDR2 reads SVGAGI (reference sequence). Here the CDR3 reads CASSYLNRGEETQYF. The CDR3 DNA reads as TGTGCCAGCAGTTATCTAAATAGGGGCGAAGAGACCCAGTACTTC.

V and J are TRBV5-4 and TRBJ2-2, with TRBD2 matching 14 bases. V shed 4 bases, J shed 7 bases, and the junction held 9 bases outside the gene matches. This CDR3 is built from 17 residues. Germline V gene sequence: CDR1 SGHNT, CDR2 YYREEE (reference sequence). In DNA form, the CDR3 reads TGTGCCAGCAGCCCCCCGACTAGCGGGGGGGCTGGCGGGGAGCTGTTTTTT. The encoded protein is CASSPPTSGGAGGELFF.

The rearrangement joins TRBV19 to TRBJ2-5; D may be TRBD2 (6 bases). There are 13 residues in the CDR3. Trimming took 3 bases from V and 4 from J, leaving 9 bases between them. CDR1 LNHDA and CDR2 SQIVND come from the germline V gene (reference sequence). This CDR3 reads CASSMTRGETQYF. CDR3 bases: TGTGCCAGTAGTATGACTAGGGGAGAGACCCAGTACTTC.